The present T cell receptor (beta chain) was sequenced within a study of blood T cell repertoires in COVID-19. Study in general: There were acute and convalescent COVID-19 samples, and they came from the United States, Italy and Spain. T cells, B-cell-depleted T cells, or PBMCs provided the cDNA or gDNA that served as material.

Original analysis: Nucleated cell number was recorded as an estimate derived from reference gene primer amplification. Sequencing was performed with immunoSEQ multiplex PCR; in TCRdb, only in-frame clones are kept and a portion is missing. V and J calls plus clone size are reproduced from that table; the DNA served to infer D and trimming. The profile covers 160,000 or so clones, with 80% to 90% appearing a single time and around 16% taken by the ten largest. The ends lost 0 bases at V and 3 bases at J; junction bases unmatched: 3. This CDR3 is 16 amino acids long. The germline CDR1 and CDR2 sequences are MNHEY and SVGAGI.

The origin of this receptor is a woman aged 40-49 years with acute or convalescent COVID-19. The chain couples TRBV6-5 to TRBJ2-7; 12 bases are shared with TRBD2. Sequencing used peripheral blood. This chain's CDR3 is CASSYSASGRVYEQYF. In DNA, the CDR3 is TGTGCCAGCAGTTACTCTGCTAGCGGGAGGGTCTACGAGCAGTACTTC.